This T cell receptor beta chain was found in a study of CD8 T cell repertoires and HIV-1 epitope variants. Whole-study context: An approximately 11-day culture received IL-2, IL-7 and IL-15 on days 3 and 7.

Sequencing of TCR beta CDR3 used immunoSEQ survey depth. Here immunoSEQ multiplex PCR was the method, and the copy in TCRdb shows in-frame clones only, minus some. Found here are roughly 5,200 clones, 66% of them singletons; the top ten hold 35% to 45%. As to this clone: The antigen is not known.

This CDR3 is 17 amino acids long. Germline CDR1 is MGHRA and CDR2 is YSYEKL. Trimming cost V 0 bases and J 4 bases; bases outside gene matches: 7. The chain employs TRBV4-1 and TRBJ2-1; 9 positions match TRBD2. The sequencing input was cultured CD8+ T cells derived from PBMCs. The TCR sequence derives from a male donor with HIV. DNA for the CDR3: TGCGCCAGCAGCCAAGACCGCCCTAGCGGGGTTTACAATGAGCAGTTCTTC. This gives the protein CASSQDRPSGVYNEQFF.